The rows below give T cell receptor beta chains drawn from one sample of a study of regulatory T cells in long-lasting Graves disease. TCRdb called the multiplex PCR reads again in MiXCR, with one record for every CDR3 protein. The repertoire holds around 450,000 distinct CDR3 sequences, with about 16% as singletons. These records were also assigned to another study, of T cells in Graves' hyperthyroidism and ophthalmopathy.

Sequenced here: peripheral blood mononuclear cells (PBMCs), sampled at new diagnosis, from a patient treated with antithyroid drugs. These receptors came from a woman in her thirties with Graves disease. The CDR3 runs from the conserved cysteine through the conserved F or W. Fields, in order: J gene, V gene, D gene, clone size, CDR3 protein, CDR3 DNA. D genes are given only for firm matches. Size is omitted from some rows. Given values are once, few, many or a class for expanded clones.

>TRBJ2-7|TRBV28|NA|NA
CASISDRIRSGGEQYF
TGTGCCAGCATATCTGACAGGATTCGGTCTGGGGGCGAGCAGTACTTC
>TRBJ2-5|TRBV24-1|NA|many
CATSDLQPGRGQETQYF
TGTGCCACCAGTGATTTGCAACCGGGTAGGGGTCAAGAGACCCAGTACTTC
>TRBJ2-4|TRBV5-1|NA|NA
CASRGSTGNLAKNIQYF
TGCGCCAGCAGGGGTTCGACAGGAAACCTAGCCAAAAACATTCAGTACTTC
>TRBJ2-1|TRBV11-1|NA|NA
CASSLVTLNEQFF
TGTGCCAGCAGCTTAGTTACGCTCAATGAGCAGTTCTTC
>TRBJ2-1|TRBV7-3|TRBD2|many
CASSLKSGGPSNEQFF
TGTGCCAGCAGCTTAAAATCGGGAGGGCCGTCCAATGAGCAGTTCTTC
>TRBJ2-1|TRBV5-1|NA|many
CASKLDDYNEQFF
TGCGCCAGCAAGCTGGATGACTACAATGAGCAGTTCTTC
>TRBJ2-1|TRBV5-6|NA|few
CASSWGTVNEQFF
TGTGCCAGCAGCTGGGGGACGGTCAATGAGCAGTTCTTC
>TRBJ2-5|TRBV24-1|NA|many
CATRATEKETQYF
TGTGCCACCAGAGCTACGGAGAAGGAGACCCAGTACTTC
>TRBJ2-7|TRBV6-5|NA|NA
CASSYRQVDEQYF
TGTGCCAGCAGTTACAGGCAGGTGGACGAGCAGTACTTC
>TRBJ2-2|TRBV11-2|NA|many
CASSLIAANTGELFF
TGTGCCAGCAGCTTAATCGCAGCGAACACCGGGGAGCTGTTTTTT
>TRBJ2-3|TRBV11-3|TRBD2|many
CASSFLSGRPTDTQYF
TGTGCCAGCAGCTTCCTTAGCGGGAGGCCCACAGATACGCAGTATTTT
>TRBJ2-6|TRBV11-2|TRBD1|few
CASAPGTGAGANVLTF
TGTGCCAGCGCGCCCGGGACAGGGGCTGGGGCCAACGTCCTGACTTTC
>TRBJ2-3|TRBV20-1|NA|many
CSAGVADTDTQYF
TGCAGTGCAGGGGTAGCGGACACAGATACGCAGTATTTT
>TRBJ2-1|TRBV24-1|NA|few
CATSDLNRLGNGEQFF
TGTGCCACCAGTGATTTGAACAGATTGGGGAACGGTGAGCAGTTCTTC
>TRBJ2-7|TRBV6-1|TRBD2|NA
CASSSSSGRPPYEQYF
TGTGCCAGCAGCTCCTCTAGCGGGAGGCCCCCCTACGAGCAGTACTTC
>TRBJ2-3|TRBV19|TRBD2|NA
CASSMGGKADTQYF
TGTGCCAGTAGTATGGGGGGGAAGGCAGATACGCAGTATTTT
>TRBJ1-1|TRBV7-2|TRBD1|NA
CASSWGTENTEAFF
TGTGCCAGCAGCTGGGGGACAGAGAACACTGAAGCTTTCTTT
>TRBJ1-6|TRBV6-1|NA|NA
CASRKGQPYSPLHF
TGTGCCAGCAGAAAAGGACAGCCCTATTCACCCCTCCACTTT
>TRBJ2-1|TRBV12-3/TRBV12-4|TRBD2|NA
CASSFSGSKQFF
TGTGCCAGCAGCTTTAGCGGGAGTAAGCAGTTCTTC
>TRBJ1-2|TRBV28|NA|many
CASSLTADLDGYTF
TGTGCCAGCAGTTTAACGGCGGATTTAGATGGCTACACCTTC
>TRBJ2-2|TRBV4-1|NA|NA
CASTIPGGNTGELFF
TGCGCCAGCACGATTCCGGGTGGGAACACCGGGGAGCTGTTTTTT
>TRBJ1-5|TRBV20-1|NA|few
CSAIAGDRSGNQPQHF
TGCAGTGCTATCGCAGGGGATCGTAGTGGCAATCAGCCCCAGCATTTT